This entry lists 16 T cell receptor beta chains sequenced from one sample in a study of T cell clonotyping in hematopoietic cell transplantation. Data came from immunoSEQ multiplex PCR; TCRdb stores just in-frame clones and leaves some out. The table includes thousands of clones, approximately 79% detected once. Time point meaning: recipient sample about 28 days before transplant, after cytoreduction. The sample was peripheral blood mononuclear cells, taken before stem cell transplant. Receptors were obtained from a man in his 60s with acute myeloid leukemia. Some clones in this sample may be carry-over from other donors' samples.

The gene calls are TRBV10-3 and TRBJ2-2; TRBD2 is a possible D gene (6 bases). The length of the CDR3 is 16 residues. The germline V gene has CDR1 ENHRY and CDR2 SYGVKD. With 3 bases removed from V and 1 base from J, the gap between germline ends came to 12 bases. CDR3 residues: CAISDPGGLNTGELFF. Written as DNA, the CDR3 is TGTGCCATCAGTGACCCCGGGGGACTGAACACCGGGGAGCTGTTTTTT.

V and J are TRBV6-6 and TRBJ1-2, with D unclear. Trimming shortened V by 5 bases and J by 2 bases, and 9 bases separated the two germline ends. This CDR3 spans 13 amino acids. Per the germline V gene, CDR1 is MNHNY and CDR2 is SVGAGI (reference sequence). CDR3 sequence: CASSQAANYGYTF. The CDR3 nucleotides are TGTGCCAGCAGTCAGGCGGCAAACTATGGCTACACCTTC.

The V call is TRBV10-1, the J call TRBJ2-1; TRBD1 might be the D (6 bases). Germline CDR1 and CDR2: WNHNN and SYGVQD (reference sequence). Deletions cut 5 bases from V and 15 bases from J, with 20 bases between. This CDR3 is 13 amino acids long. The CDR3 region is CASSPSPQGPRFF. In DNA form, the CDR3 reads TGCGCCAGCAGTCCCTCCCCACAGGGCCCTCGGTTCTTC.

This chain connects TRBV7-3 to TRBJ2-7; the match to TRBD2 covers 9 bases. Germline CDR1 reads SGHTA; CDR2 reads FQGTGA. With V trimmed by 5 bases and J by 5 bases, 10 bases remained unmatched. There are 15 residues in the CDR3. CDR3 region: CASSREREVPHEQYF. The DNA of the CDR3 is TGTGCCAGCAGCCGAGAGCGGGAGGTTCCCCACGAGCAGTACTTC.

The rearrangement joins TRBV6-5 to TRBJ2-1; perhaps TRBD2 as D (5 bases). This CDR3 contains 16 residues. Germline CDR1 and CDR2: MNHEY and SVGAGI. The ends were cut back, 0 bases at V and 3 bases at J, with 12 bases in the middle. CDR3 coding DNA: TGTGCCAGCAGTTACTCAGGCGGCGGGTACTACAATGAGCAGTTCTTC. It is translated as CASSYSGGGYYNEQFF.

This clone has only one observation. The chain recombines TRBV4-2 with TRBJ1-2; no definite D call. V was trimmed by 0 bases and J by 7 bases, leaving 15 bases between them. This CDR3 region has 15 residues. Germline V gives CDR1 LGHNA, CDR2 YNFKEQ. The CDR3 region has the DNA TGTGCCAGCAGCCAAGATCGCGACGGTGCGAGTGGCTACACCTTC. It codes for CASSQDRDGASGYTF.

The sample holds a few counts of this clone. This chain links TRBV14 with TRBJ2-1; 9 bases are a match to TRBD2. Germline assignment: CDR1 SGHDN and CDR2 FVKESK. V gave up 4 bases and J gave up 7 bases; unmatched junction bases: 8. The CDR3 has 15 residues. CDR3 sequence: CASSLLAGAWNEQFF. DNA of the CDR3: TGTGCCAGCAGCCTGTTAGCGGGGGCCTGGAATGAGCAGTTCTTC.

The V gene is TRBV11-2, the J gene TRBJ1-1, with unresolved D. CDR3 size: 13 residues. Trimming left V 3 bases short and J 4 bases short, with 9 bases between. Germline V gives CDR1 SGHAT, CDR2 FQNNGV. CDR3 nucleotide sequence: TGTGCCAGCAGCTTGGCAGAGACCACTGAAGCTTTCTTT. It specifies CASSLAETTEAFF.

The sample holds one count of this clone. The V and J genes are TRBV6-1 and TRBJ1-1; no definite D call. The CDR3 extends over 12 amino acids. Trimming removed 8 bases from V and 2 bases from J, with 9 bases in between. In germline, CDR1 is MNHNS, CDR2 SASEGT. The CDR3 sequence: CASPGYNTEAFF. CDR3 coding DNA: TGTGCCAGCCCGGGATACAACACTGAAGCTTTCTTT.

The genes are TRBV19 and TRBJ2-7; D unresolved. The V end lost 6 bases, the J end lost 5 bases, and 14 bases lay between the germline ends. The CDR3 totals 13 residues. Germline assignment: CDR1 LNHDA and CDR2 SQIVND (reference sequence). CDR3: CASRKEGWNEQYF. The CDR3 DNA reads as TGTGCCAGTAGGAAAGAAGGGTGGAACGAGCAGTACTTC.

V gene TRBV6-5 combines with J gene TRBJ1-2; D unresolved. Deletions cut 6 bases from V and 4 bases from J, with 9 bases between. Germline V gene sequence: CDR1 MNHEY, CDR2 SVGAGI. The CDR3 totals 12 residues. The CDR3 region has the DNA TGTGCCAGCAGCCCGGGCTTCTATGGCTACACCTTC. This codes for CASSPGFYGYTF.

The rearrangement uses TRBV15 and TRBJ2-1; 10 bases are shared with TRBD2. Germline trimming cut 1 base from V and 0 bases from J; bases unmatched to any gene: 15. CDR3 length equals 21 residues. CDR1 and CDR2 (germline): LNHNV, YYDKDF (reference sequence). CDR3 sequence: CATSRAPGQEGLASSYNEQFF. Written as DNA, the CDR3 is TGTGCCACCAGCAGAGCGCCGGGACAGGAGGGACTAGCGAGCTCCTACAATGAGCAGTTCTTC. Filled out from reference TRBV15 and TRBJ2-1, the complete variable domain reads DAMVIQNPRYQVTQFGKPVTLSCSQTLNHNVMYWYQQKSSQAPKLLFHYYDKDFNNEADTPDNFQSRRPNTSFCFLDIRSPGLGDTAMYLCATSRAPGQEGLASSYNEQFFGPGTRLTVL.

The chain combines TRBV7-8 with TRBJ1-3; no clear D. The CDR3 runs 14 residues. Trimming removed 8 bases from V and 0 bases from J, with 11 bases in between. Germline CDR1 SGHVS, CDR2 FQNEAQ. The CDR3 nucleotides are TGTGCCAGCGAGCCCCCGAACTCTGGAAACACCATATATTTT. Protein sequence: CASEPPNSGNTIYF.

This clone was picked up a small number of times. This sequence joins TRBV7-9 and TRBJ2-3, with D uncertain. CDR3 length: 12 amino acids. Per germline, CDR1 SEHNR and CDR2 FQNEAQ (reference sequence). Trimming removed 7 bases from V and 6 bases from J, with 11 bases in between. CDR3 bases: TGTGCCAGCATTCTAGGGTCGGATACGCAGTATTTT. Protein product: CASILGSDTQYF. Based on the CDR3 plus reference TRBV7-9 and TRBJ2-3, the full variable domain is DTGVSQNPRHKITKRGQNVTFRCDPISEHNRLYWYRQTLGQGPEFLTYFQNEAQLEKSRLLSDRFSAERPKGSFSTLEIQRTEQGDSAMYLCASILGSDTQYFGPGTRLTVL.

This chain joins TRBV6-5 and TRBJ1-2, with 11 positions matching TRBD1. With 6 bases clipped from V and 7 bases from J, the junction kept 4 bases outside the gene matches. The CDR3 totals 13 residues. From germline, CDR1 is MNHEY and CDR2 SVGAGI. CDR3 in DNA: TGTGCCAGCAGCCGGGGACAGGGGGGTGGCTACACCTTC. Its protein product is CASSRGQGGGYTF.

The rearrangement joins TRBV11-2 to TRBJ2-1; unclear D gene. Germline values: CDR1 SGHAT, CDR2 FQNNGV. Trimming removed 1 base from V and 4 bases from J, with 14 bases in between. The CDR3 is made up of 16 amino acids. This CDR3 is CASSLGRAWDYNEQFF. The CDR3 DNA is TGTGCCAGCAGCTTAGGTCGGGCCTGGGATTACAATGAGCAGTTCTTC.